Many counts were recorded for the clone carrying this T cell receptor beta chain. The antigen is unknown. This entry comes from a study of T cells after yellow fever vaccination. Across the whole study: Fractions of low cell number were prepared using SMART-Seq v4 Ultra Low Input. Study-level points and caveats: Among primary-vaccination clones, most reappeared after the booster, at 95% to 96% for CD4 and around 91% for CD8. The secondary response showed a weaker magnitude and a faster peak, day 5 versus 15.

The authors made TCR cDNA by 5'RACE template switching, adding a universal primer site and UMIs. TCRdb itself ran the 5' RACE reads through MiXCR, one entry per CDR3 protein. The sample contains approximately 90,000 distinct CDR3 sequences, roughly 6% of which appear only once. The receptor comes from a young man who received the YFV17D yellow fever vaccine. The source was CD8+ T cells sorted from PBMCs, collected 10 days after the yellow fever booster vaccination.

CDR3: CASSPGIPYEQYF. CDR3 in DNA: TGTGCCAGCAGCCCCGGGATCCCCTACGAGCAGTACTTC. The chain joins TRBV7-8 to TRBJ2-7; D might be TRBD2 (5 bases). V dropped 5 bases and J dropped 2 bases, with 10 bases sitting between them. This CDR3 spans 13 amino acids. Germline V lookup: CDR1 SGHVS, CDR2 FQNEAQ.